This TCR beta chain is drawn from a study of blood T cell repertoires in COVID-19. Original methodology: For nucleated cells, counts were estimated from reference gene primer amplification. This table comes from immunoSEQ multiplex PCR, and its TCRdb copy is limited to in-frame clones, with some not included. That table gives V, J and clone size, and the DNA gave D and trimming. This table holds tens of thousands of clones, 75% to 90% found once. J was trimmed by 2 bases and V by 2 bases; bases with no gene match: 2. Germline loops: CDR1 MDHEN, CDR2 SYDVKM. The CDR3 is 15 amino acids. The chain couples TRBV28 to TRBJ2-1, with 8 nucleotides matching TRBD2. The TCR originated in a man aged 60 to 75 with active COVID-19. The material sequenced was peripheral blood. In DNA form, the CDR3 reads TGTGCCAGCAGTTTAATCGGGAGGGCCTACAATGAGCAGTTCTTC. Translating gives CASSLIGRAYNEQFF.